One and the same sample provided the 10 T cell receptor beta chains below, sequenced in a study of beta chain features in type 1 diabetes. These receptors lack a known antigen. Since all of the isolated RNA was reverse transcribed, expressed TCRB transcripts were what got sequenced. Sequencing used immunoSEQ multiplex PCR; TCRdb keeps in-frame clones, though not all of them. Counted here are roughly 400,000 clones, roughly 9.8% occurring once; the ten biggest clones make up 0.45% to 0.65%. Findings of the study overall: Among all four CD4+ subsets, Type 1 diabetes patients had TCRB CDR3s that were moderately but significantly shorter.

Source material: central memory CD4+ T cells from blood. These receptors originate from a man younger than 45 with type 1 diabetes.

V gene TRBV18 combines with J gene TRBJ2-5; perhaps TRBD2 as D (5 bases). Trimming removed 2 bases at V and 4 bases at J, with 14 bases between. Germline V gene sequence: CDR1 KGHSH, CDR2 LQKENI. The CDR3 has 15 amino acids. CDR3 sequence: CASSPMRGLRETQYF. In DNA form, the CDR3 reads TGTGCCAGCTCACCAATGAGAGGGTTGAGAGAGACCCAGTACTTC.

This clone was recorded at least ten times. The CDR3 reads CASSSLPGLDLAKNIQYF. The CDR3 coding sequence is TGTGCCAGCAGCTCCCTACCGGGACTAGATTTAGCCAAAAACATTCAGTACTTC. V and J are TRBV7-2 and TRBJ2-4, with 8 bases fitting TRBD2. CDR1 and CDR2 (germline): SGHTA, FQGNSA. J lost 0 bases, V lost 4 bases, and 11 bases had no gene match. The CDR3 spans 18 residues.

This chain uses TRBV21-1 with TRBJ2-7; the table gives TRBD1 as D, unverified against the DNA. TRBV21-1 constitutes a pseudogene. The length of the CDR3 is 14 residues. CDR3 sequence reads: CASSFPDRGYEQYF. The CDR3 nucleotides read TGTGCCAGCAGCTTTCCCGACAGGGGCTACGAGCAGTACTTC.

In this sample, this clone turned up a few times. At one end the junction does not follow the germline gene, possibly because of a read error. V gene TRBV5-1 combines with J gene TRBJ2-1; D unclear. Germline V CDR1 and CDR2: SGHRS, YFSETQ. This CDR3 is built from 12 residues. This chain's CDR3 is CASSLSRVEQFF. For the CDR3, the DNA is TGTGCCAGCAGCTTGTCTCGCGTTGAGCAGTTCTTC.

The chain combines TRBV5-6 with TRBJ1-5; D unclear. Germline-derived CDR1 and CDR2 are SGHDT and YYEEEE. V lost 1 base, J lost 3 bases, and 8 bases lay in between. This CDR3 comprises 14 residues. CDR3 DNA: TGTGCCAGCAGCTTGAACGGCTTCAATCAGCCCCAGCATTTT. Encoded protein: CASSLNGFNQPQHF.

There are many counts of this clone. This chain connects TRBV7-9 to TRBJ1-2; TRBD1 is a possible D gene (5 bases). Germline lookup yields CDR1 SEHNR and CDR2 FQNEAQ (reference sequence). The CDR3 contains 14 residues. V lost 6 bases and J lost 1, with 12 bases in between. The CDR3 DNA sequence: TGTGCCAGCAGTTACCGGGACTATAACTATGGCTACACCTTC. As protein: CASSYRDYNYGYTF.

The chain carries TRBV6-5 and TRBJ2-6, with D perhaps assigned TRBD1 or TRBD2 (5 bases each). V lost 2 bases and J lost 1, with 6 bases in between. Germline V gene data show CDR1 as MNHEY and CDR2 as SVGAGI. The CDR3 is 15 residues long. The CDR3 sequence: CASSYGTSGANVLTF. The CDR3 DNA reads TGTGCCAGCAGTTACGGGACGTCTGGGGCCAACGTCCTGACTTTC.

A note on this clone: A far larger clone is one base from this, pointing to a likely read error. This same CDR3 is encoded by further DNA sequences in the sample. V usage is TRBV7-2 and J usage is TRBJ1-2; 7 nucleotides align to TRBD1. With V trimmed by 5 bases and J by 11 bases, 11 bases remained unmatched. Germline V gives CDR1 SGHTA, CDR2 FQGNSA. The CDR3 runs 13 residues. The CDR3 here is CASSPGQGEGYTF. CDR3 nucleotides: TGTGCCAGCAGCCCTGGGCAGGGGGAGGGATACACCTTC.

This chain links TRBV25-1 with TRBJ2-7, with TRBD2 identical over 7 bases. The CDR3 loop spans 16 amino acids. Germline loops: CDR1 MGHDK, CDR2 SYGVNS. The V segment lost 4 bases and the J segment 0 bases; nucleotides outside the gene matches: 9. As DNA, the CDR3 is TGTGCCAGCAGTGTCACCCTAGCGGCATTCTCCTACGAGCAGTACTTC. This translates into CASSVTLAAFSYEQYF.

This clone was recorded at least ten times. The V and J genes are TRBV5-1 and TRBJ1-3; D unclear. Germline V gene lookup returns CDR1 SGHRS and CDR2 YFSETQ. The CDR3 has 15 amino acids. V was trimmed by 0 bases and J by 2 bases, leaving 9 bases between them. Here the CDR3 reads CASSLDSGTGNTIYF. As DNA, the CDR3 is TGCGCCAGCAGCTTGGACTCGGGGACTGGAAACACCATATATTTT.